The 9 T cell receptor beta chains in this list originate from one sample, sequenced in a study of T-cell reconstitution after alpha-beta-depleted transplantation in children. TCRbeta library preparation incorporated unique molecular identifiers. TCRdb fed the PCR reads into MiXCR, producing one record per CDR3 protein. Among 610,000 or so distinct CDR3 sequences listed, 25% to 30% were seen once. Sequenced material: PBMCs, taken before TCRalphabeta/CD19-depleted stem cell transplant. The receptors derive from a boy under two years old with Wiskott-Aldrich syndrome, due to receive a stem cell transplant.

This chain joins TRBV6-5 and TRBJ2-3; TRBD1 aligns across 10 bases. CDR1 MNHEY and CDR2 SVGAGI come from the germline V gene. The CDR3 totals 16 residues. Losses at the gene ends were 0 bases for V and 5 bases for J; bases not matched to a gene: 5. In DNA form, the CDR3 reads TGTGCCAGCAGTTACTCACCGGGACAGGGGATAGATACGCAGTATTTT. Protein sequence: CASSYSPGQGIDTQYF.

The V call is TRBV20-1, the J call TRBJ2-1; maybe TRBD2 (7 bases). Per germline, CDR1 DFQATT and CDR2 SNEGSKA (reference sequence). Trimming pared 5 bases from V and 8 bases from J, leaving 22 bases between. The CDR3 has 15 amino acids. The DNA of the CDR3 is TGCAGTGCTTCCCAGCGGGAAGGGGGGAGGTATGAGCAGTTCTTC. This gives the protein CSASQREGGRYEQFF.

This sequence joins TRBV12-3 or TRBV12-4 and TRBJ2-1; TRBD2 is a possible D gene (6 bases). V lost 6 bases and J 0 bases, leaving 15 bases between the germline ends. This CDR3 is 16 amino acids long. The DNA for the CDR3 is TGTGCCAGCAGCCTGGGACTCCTTAGCTCCTACAATGAGCAGTTCTTC. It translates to CASSLGLLSSYNEQFF.

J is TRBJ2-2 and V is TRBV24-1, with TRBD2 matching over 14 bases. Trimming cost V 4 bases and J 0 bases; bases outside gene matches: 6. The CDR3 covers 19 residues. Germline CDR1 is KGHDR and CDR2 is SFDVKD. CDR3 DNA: TGTGCCACCAGTGACTCGGGACTAGCGGGAGTAACGAACACCGGGGAGCTGTTTTTT. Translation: CATSDSGLAGVTNTGELFF.

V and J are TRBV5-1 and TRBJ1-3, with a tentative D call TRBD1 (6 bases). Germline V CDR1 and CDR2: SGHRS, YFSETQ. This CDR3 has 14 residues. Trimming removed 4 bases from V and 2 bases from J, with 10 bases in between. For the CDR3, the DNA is TGCGCCAGCAGCGCGGCAGGGGCTGGAAACACCATATATTTT. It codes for CASSAAGAGNTIYF.

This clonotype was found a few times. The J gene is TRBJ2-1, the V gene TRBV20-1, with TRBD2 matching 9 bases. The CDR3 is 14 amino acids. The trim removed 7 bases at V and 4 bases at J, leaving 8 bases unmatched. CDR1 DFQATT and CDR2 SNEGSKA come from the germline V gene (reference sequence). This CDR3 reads CSVKGLAGYNEQFF. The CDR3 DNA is TGCAGTGTTAAGGGCCTAGCGGGATACAATGAGCAGTTCTTC.

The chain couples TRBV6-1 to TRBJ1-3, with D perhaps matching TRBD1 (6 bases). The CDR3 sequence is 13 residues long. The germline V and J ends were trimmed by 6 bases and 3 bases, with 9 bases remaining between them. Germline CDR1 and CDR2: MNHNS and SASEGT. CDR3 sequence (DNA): TGTGCCAGCAGAAGGACAGTTGGAAACACCATATATTTT. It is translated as CASRRTVGNTIYF.

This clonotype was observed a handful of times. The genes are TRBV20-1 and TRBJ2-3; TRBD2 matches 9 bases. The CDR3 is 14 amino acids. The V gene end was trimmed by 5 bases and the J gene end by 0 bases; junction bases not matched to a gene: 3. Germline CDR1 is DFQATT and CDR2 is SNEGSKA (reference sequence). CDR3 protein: CSAVTSGSTDTQYF. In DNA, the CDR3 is TGCAGTGCTGTTACTAGCGGGAGCACAGATACGCAGTATTTT.

CDR3 sequence: CASSLSRAEEQYF. CDR3 nucleotides: TGTGCCAGCAGTTTATCGAGGGCAGAAGAGCAGTACTTC. This chain connects TRBV27 to TRBJ2-7, with a possible D match to TRBD2 (5 bases). Trimming shortened V by 0 bases and J by 7 bases, and 10 bases separated the two germline ends. CDR1 is MNHEY and CDR2 is SMNVEV in the germline V gene (reference sequence). The CDR3 runs 13 residues.